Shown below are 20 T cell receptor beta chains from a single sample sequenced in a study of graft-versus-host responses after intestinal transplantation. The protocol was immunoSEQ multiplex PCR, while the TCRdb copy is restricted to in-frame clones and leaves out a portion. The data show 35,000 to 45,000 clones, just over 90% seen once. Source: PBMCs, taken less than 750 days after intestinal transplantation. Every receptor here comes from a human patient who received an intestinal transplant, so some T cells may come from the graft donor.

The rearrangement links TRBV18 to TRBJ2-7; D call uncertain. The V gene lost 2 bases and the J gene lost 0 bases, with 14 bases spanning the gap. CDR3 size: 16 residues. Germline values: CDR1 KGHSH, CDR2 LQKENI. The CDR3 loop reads CASSPAEVRSSYEQYF. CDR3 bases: TGTGCCAGCTCACCAGCAGAAGTCAGGAGCTCCTACGAGCAGTACTTC.

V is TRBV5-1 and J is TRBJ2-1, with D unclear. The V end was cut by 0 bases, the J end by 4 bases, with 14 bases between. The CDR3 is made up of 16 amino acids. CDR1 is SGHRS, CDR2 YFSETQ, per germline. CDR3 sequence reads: CASSLAWAVRYNEQFF. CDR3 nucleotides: TGCGCCAGCAGCTTGGCCTGGGCCGTCCGATACAATGAGCAGTTCTTC.

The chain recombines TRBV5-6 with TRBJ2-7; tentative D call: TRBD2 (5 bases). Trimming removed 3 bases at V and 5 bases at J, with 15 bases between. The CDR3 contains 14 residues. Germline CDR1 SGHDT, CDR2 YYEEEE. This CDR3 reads CASSSRRRPDEQYF. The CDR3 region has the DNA TGTGCCAGCAGCTCCCGTCGGAGGCCTGACGAGCAGTACTTC.

The CDR3 here is CAWREENYEQYF. The CDR3 DNA reads TGTGCCTGGAGGGAGGAGAACTACGAGCAGTACTTC. The chain couples TRBV30 to TRBJ2-7, with D tentatively TRBD2 (5 bases). The CDR3 consists of 12 residues. Germline V gene lookup returns CDR1 GTSNPN and CDR2 SVGIG (reference sequence). Trimming shortened V by 3 bases and J by 3 bases, and 9 bases separated the two germline ends.

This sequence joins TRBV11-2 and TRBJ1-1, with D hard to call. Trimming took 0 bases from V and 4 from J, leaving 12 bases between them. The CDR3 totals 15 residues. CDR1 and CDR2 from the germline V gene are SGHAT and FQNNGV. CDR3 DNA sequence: TGTGCCAGCAGCTTAGATCGATTCGGTGGCACTGAAGCTTTCTTT. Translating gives CASSLDRFGGTEAFF.

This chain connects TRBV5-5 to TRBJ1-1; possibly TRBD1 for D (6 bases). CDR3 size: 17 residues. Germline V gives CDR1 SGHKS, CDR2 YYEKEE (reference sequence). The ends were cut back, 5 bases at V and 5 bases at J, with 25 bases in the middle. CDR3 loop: CASSTRARDTPRTEAFF. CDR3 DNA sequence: TGTGCCAGCAGTACTCGTGCTCGGGACACCCCGAGGACTGAAGCTTTCTTT.

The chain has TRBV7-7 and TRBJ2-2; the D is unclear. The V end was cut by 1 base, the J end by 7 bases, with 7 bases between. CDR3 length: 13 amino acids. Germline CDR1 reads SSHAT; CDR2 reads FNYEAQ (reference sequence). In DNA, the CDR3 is TGTGCCAGCAGCTTAGATCTCGGCGGGGAGCTGTTTTTT. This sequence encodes CASSLDLGGELFF.

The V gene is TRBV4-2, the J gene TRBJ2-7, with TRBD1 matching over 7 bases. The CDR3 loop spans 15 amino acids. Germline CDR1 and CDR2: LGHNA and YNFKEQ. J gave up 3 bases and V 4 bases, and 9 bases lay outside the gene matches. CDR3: CASSLPYGTVYEQYF. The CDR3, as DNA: TGTGCCAGCAGCCTCCCTTACGGGACAGTCTACGAGCAGTACTTC.

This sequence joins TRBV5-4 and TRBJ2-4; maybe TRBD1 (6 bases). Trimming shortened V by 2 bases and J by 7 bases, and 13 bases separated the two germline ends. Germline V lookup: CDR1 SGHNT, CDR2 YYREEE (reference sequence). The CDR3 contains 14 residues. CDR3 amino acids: CASSFGTGKNIQYF. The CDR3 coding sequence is TGTGCCAGCAGCTTTGGTACAGGGAAGAACATTCAGTACTTC.

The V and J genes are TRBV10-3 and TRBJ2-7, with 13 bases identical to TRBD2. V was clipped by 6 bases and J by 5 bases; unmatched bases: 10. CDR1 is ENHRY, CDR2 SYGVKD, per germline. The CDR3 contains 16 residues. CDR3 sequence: CAIRRTSGRGLDEQYF. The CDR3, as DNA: TGTGCCATCAGAAGGACTAGCGGGAGAGGTCTCGACGAGCAGTACTTC.

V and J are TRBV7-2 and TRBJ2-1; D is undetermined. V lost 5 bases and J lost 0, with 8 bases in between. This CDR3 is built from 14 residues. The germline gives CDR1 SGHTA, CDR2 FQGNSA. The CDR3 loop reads CASSGWDSYNEQFF. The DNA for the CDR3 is TGTGCCAGCAGCGGGTGGGACTCCTACAATGAGCAGTTCTTC.

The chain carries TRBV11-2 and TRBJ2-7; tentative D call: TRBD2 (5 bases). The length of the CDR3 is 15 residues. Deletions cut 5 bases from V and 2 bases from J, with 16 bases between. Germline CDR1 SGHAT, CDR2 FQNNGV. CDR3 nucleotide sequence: TGTGCCAGCAGCCCGAGACGGGGATTGACCTACGAGCAGTACTTC. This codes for CASSPRRGLTYEQYF. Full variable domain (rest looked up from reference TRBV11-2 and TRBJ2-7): EAGVAQSPRYKIIEKRQSVAFWCNPISGHATLYWYQQILGQGPKLLIQFQNNGVVDDSQLPKDRFSAERLKGVDSTLKIQPAKLEDSAVYLCASSPRRGLTYEQYFGPGTRLTVT.

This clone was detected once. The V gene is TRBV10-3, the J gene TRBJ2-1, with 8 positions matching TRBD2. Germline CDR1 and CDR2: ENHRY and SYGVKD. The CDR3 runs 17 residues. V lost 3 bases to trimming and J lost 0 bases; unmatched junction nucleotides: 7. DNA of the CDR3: TGTGCCATCAGTGATACCTTAGCGGGGCCCTCCTACAATGAGCAGTTCTTC. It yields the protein CAISDTLAGPSYNEQFF.

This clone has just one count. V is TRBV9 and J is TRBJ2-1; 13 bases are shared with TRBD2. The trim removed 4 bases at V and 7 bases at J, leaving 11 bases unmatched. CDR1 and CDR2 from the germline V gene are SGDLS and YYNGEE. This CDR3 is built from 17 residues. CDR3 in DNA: TGTGCCAGCAGCCGGACTAGCGGGGGCCAAGGAGTGAATGAGCAGTTCTTC. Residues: CASSRTSGGQGVNEQFF.

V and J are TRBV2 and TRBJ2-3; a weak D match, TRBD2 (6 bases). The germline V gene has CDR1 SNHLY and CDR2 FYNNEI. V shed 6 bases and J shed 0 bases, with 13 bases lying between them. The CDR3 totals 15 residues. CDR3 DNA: TGTGCCAGCAGATTCCTAGCGACTAGCACAGATACGCAGTATTTT. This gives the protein CASRFLATSTDTQYF.

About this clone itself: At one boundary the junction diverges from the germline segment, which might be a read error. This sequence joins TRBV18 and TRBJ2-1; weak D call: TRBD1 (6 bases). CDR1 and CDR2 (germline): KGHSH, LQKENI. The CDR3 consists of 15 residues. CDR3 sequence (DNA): TGTGCCAGCCCACCAGCCGAGGGGGTCGACAATGAGCAGTTCTTC. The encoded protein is CASPPAEGVDNEQFF. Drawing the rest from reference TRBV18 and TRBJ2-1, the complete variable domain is NAGVMQNPRHLVRRRGQEARLRCSPMKGHSHVYWYRQLPEEGLKFMVYLQKENIIDESGMPKERFSAEFPKEGPSILRIQQVVRGDSAAYFCASPPAEGVDNEQFFGPGTRLTVL.

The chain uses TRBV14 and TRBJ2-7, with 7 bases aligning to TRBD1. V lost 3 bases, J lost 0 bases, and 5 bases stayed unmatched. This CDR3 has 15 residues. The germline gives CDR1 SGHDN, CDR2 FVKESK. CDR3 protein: CASSHPGQSSYEQYF. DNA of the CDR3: TGTGCCAGCAGCCATCCGGGACAGTCCTCCTACGAGCAGTACTTC.

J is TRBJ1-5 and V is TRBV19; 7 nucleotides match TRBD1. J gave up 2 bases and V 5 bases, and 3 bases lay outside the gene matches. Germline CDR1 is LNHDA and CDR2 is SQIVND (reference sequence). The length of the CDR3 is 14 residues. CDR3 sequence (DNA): TGTGCCAGTAGTCAGGGGGTCGGCAATCAGCCCCAGCATTTT. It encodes CASSQGVGNQPQHF. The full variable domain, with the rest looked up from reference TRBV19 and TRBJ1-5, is DGGITQSPKYLFRKEGQNVTLSCEQNLNHDAMYWYRQDPGQGLRLIYYSQIVNDFQKGDIAEGYSVSREKKESFPLTVTSAQKNPTAFYLCASSQGVGNQPQHFGDGTRLSIL.

CDR3 region: CASSDLGQAISYNEQFF. The CDR3 DNA reads TGCGCCAGCAGTGACCTGGGACAGGCTATCTCCTACAATGAGCAGTTCTTC. This rearrangement joins TRBV10-2 to TRBJ2-1; 8 nucleotides align to TRBD1. CDR3 size: 17 residues. Looked up from germline, CDR1 is WSHSY and CDR2 is SAAADI. Trimming at V came to 3 bases and at J to 0 bases, leaving 7 bases not matched to a gene.

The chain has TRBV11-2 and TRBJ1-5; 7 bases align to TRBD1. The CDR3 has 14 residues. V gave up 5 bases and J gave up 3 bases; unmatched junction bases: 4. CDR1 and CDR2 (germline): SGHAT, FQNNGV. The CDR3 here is CASSHTGANQPQHF. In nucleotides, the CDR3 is TGTGCCAGCAGCCATACAGGGGCCAATCAGCCCCAGCATTTT.